The clone carrying this T cell receptor beta chain was observed a handful of times. At one boundary the junction diverges from the germline segment, which might be a read error. These data originate in a study of patients and donors after allogeneic stem cell transplantation. The CDR3 runs to 18 residues. CDR1 is SSHAT and CDR2 is FNYEAQ in the germline V gene (reference sequence). TCRdb re-derived calls from the RT-PCR reads in MiXCR, one entry per CDR3 protein. The sample records roughly 180,000 distinct CDR3 sequences, 41% being singletons. The rearrangement joins TRBV7-7 to TRBJ1-1, with D perhaps matching TRBD1 (5 bases). The receptor comes from a human donor who was either an allogeneic HSCT recipient or a stem cell or donor lymphocyte infusion donor (not recorded which). It is not recorded whose cells these are; they may come from a transplant donor. Sequenced input: blood, either unsorted or a sorted T cell fraction (not recorded which). CDR3 residues: CASSLKGGARLSNTEAFF. The CDR3 nucleotides are TGTGCTAGCAGTCTCAAAGGAGGGGCTCGCCTGTCGAACACTGAAGCTTTCTTT.